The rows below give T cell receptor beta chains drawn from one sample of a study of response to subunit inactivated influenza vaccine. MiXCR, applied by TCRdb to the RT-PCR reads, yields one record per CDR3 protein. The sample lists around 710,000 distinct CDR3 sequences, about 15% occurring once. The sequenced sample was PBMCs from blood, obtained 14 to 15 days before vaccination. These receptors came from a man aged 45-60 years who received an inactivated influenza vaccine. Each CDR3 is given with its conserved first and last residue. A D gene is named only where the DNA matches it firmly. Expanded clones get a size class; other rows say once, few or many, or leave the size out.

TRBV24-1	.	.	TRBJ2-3	TGTGCCACCAGTGATTTGCCAGGGTGGGCAGATACGCAGTATTTT	CATSDLPGWADTQYF
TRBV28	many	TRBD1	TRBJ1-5	TGTGCCAGCAGTTTTGAGGGACAGTGGGTTTCAGCCCAGCATTTT	CASSFEGQWVSAQHF
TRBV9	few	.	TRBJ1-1	TGTGCCAGCAGCTCCACCGCGCAGCGCGACACTGAAGCTTTCTTT	CASSSTAQRDTEAFF
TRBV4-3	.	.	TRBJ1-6	TGCGCCAGCAGCCCCGACGTGGGCTCCTATAATTCACCCCTCCACTTT	CASSPDVGSYNSPLHF
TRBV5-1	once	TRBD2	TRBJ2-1	TGCGCCAGCAGTGGGGTAGCGGGAGCCTACAATGAGCAGTTCTTC	CASSGVAGAYNEQFF
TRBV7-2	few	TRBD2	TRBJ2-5	TGTGCCAGCAGCTTAGCGGGGGGGACGGAGACCCAGTACTTC	CASSLAGGTETQYF
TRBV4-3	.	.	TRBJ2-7	TGCGCCAGCAGCCAAAGGACTCCGAGCTCCGAGCAGTACTTC	CASSQRTPSSEQYF
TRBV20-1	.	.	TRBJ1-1	TGCAGTGCTAGAGGGCAGGGAGGTGTAGCAAGCGGGTTGAACACTGAAGCTTTCTTT	CSARGQGGVASGLNTEAFF
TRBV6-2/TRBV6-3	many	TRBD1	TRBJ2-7	TGTGCCAGCAGGACTCCGGGACAGGGCTACGAGCAGTACTTC	CASRTPGQGYEQYF
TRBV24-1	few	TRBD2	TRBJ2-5	TGTGCCACCAGTGACCGATACGGACTAGCGGGAGGGGAGACCCAGTACTTC	CATSDRYGLAGGETQYF
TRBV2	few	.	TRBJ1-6	TGTGCCAGCTCTCCCGGGGGGACCCTCCACTTT	CASSPGGTLHF
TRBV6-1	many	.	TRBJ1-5	TGTGCCAGCAGTCCTAAATGGGGTAGCAATCAGCCCCAGCATTTT	CASSPKWGSNQPQHF
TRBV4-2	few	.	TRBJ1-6	TGTGCCAGCAGCCAAGAGAGCAGTACAAATTCACCCCTCCACTTT	CASSQESSTNSPLHF
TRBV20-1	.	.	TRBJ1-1	TGCAGTGCTAGAAGACAGGTGAACACTGAAGCTTTCTTT	CSARRQVNTEAFF
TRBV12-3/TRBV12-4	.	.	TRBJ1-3	TGTGCCAGCAGTCTTTTGACAGTTAGCTCTGGAAACACCATATATTTT	CASSLLTVSSGNTIYF
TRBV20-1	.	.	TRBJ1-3	TGCAGTGCTAGATGGGCAGGGGACTCTGGAAACACCATATATTTT	CSARWAGDSGNTIYF
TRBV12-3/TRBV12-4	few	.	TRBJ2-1	TGTGCCAGCAGTTTAACCACAGGAAATGAGCAGTTCTTC	CASSLTTGNEQFF
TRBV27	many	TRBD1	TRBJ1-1	TGTGCCAGCTGGACAGGCCTGAGAGGGACTGAAGCTTTCTTT	CASWTGLRGTEAFF
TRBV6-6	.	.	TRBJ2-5	TGTGCCACAACGGACCGAGGGTCTCAGTACTTC	CATTDRGSQYF
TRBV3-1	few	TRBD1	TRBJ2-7	TGTGCCACTCAAGGACAGGGGATGTACGAGCAGTACTTC	CATQGQGMYEQYF
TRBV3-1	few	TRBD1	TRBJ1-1	TGTGCCAGCAGCCCATTGAGCCCGGGACAGGGGAGTGAAGCTTTCTTT	CASSPLSPGQGSEAFF
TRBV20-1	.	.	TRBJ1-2	TGCAGTGCTGAACGCGTTAACTATGGCTACACCTTC	CSAERVNYGYTF
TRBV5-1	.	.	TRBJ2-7	TGCGCCAGCAGCTCGGGATCTAGTAAGCTCTACGAGCAGTACTTC	CASSSGSSKLYEQYF
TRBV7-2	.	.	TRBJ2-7	TGTGCCAGCAGCTTAGCGCTGGGGGCTCGGAACGAGCAGTACTTC	CASSLALGARNEQYF
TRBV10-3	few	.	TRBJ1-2	TGTGCCATCAGTGAGCAAGGGGATAATGGCTACACCTTC	CAISEQGDNGYTF
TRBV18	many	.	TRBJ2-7	TGTGCCAGCTCACCACTCGCAATGGGGGAGCAGTACTTC	CASSPLAMGEQYF
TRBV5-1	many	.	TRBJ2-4	TGCGCCAGCAGCGGACAGGAGGGGCTAGCCAAAAACATTCAGTACTTC	CASSGQEGLAKNIQYF
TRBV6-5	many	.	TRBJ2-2	TGTGCGATCTCATCAGGGGGGTTGGGCACCGGGGAGCTGTTTTTT	CAISSGGLGTGELFF
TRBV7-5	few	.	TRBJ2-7	.	CISVSEASGYEQYF
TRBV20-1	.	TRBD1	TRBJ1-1	TGCAGTGCTAGAAAATCCTCAGGGGGGGTTAACACTGAAGCTTTCTTT	CSARKSSGGVNTEAFF
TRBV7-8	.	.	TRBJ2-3	TGTGCCAGCAGCCCAACAATGAATACGCAGTATTTT	CASSPTMNTQYF
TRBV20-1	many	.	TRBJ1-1	TGCAGTGCTAGGTACGGGAACACTGAAGCTTTCTTT	CSARYGNTEAFF
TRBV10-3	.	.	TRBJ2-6	TGTGCCATCAGTGAGAATCAGGGGAAAGCTGGGGCCAACGTCCTGACTTTC	CAISENQGKAGANVLTF
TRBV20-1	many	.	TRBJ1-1	TGCAGTGCTAGAGATCACCGAGGACAGCTAGAAGCTTTCTTT	CSARDHRGQLEAFF
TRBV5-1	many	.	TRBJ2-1	TGCGCCAGCAGCTTTGGAACGACGGGCGTTAATTACAATGAGCAGTTCTTC	CASSFGTTGVNYNEQFF
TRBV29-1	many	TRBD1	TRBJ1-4	TGCAGCGTTGACACAGGGGCCGGAGGAGAAAAACTGTTTTTT	CSVDTGAGGEKLFF
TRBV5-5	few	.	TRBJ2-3	TGTGCCAGCAGCACCAGGAGGGGGTTGCAAGATACGCAGTATTTT	CASSTRRGLQDTQYF
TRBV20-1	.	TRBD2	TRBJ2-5	TGCAGTGCTAGAGCAGCTAGCGGGCGCCAAGAGACCCAGTACTTC	CSARAASGRQETQYF
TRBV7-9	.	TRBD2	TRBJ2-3	TGTGCCAGCAGCGGCAGACTAGCGGGAGGGTTGGATACGCAGTATTTT	CASSGRLAGGLDTQYF
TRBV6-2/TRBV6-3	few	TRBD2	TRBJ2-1	TGTGCCAGCAGTTACGAACCGGGACTAGCTTTCGAGCAGTTCTTC	CASSYEPGLAFEQFF
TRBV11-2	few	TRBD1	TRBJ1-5	TGTGCCAGCAGCCTCTTTCCCGGGACAGGGGGGATTAGCAATCAGCCCCAGCATTTT	CASSLFPGTGGISNQPQHF
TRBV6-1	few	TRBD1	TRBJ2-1	TGTGCCAGCTACAGGGGGTTTGTTAGCAATGAGCAGTTCTTC	CASYRGFVSNEQFF
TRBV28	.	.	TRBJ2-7	TGTGCCAGCAGTTTAATCCGGCAGAGCTACGAGCAGTACTTC	CASSLIRQSYEQYF
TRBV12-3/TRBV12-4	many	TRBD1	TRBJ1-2	TGTGCCAGCAGAACAGGGGCTAACTATGGCTACACCTTC	CASRTGANYGYTF
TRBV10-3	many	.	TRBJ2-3	TGTGCCATCAGTGCACGGCCGAGCACAGATACGCAGTATTTT	CAISARPSTDTQYF
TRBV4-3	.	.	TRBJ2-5	TGCGCCAGCAGCCAAGATTCGTGGGGGGAGGTCCAAGAGACCCAGTACTTC	CASSQDSWGEVQETQYF
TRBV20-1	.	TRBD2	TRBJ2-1	TGCAGTGCTAGAGATTGGGCTGGACTAGCGGGAGTTCGTGAGCAGTTCTTC	CSARDWAGLAGVREQFF
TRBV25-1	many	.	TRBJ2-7	TGTGCCAGCAGTGAATCGGGGCTTAAGGGCTCCTACGAGCAGTACTTC	CASSESGLKGSYEQYF
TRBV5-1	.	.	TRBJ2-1	TGCGCCGGCAGCAACGGGAACAACTACAATGAGCAGTTCTTC	CAGSNGNNYNEQFF
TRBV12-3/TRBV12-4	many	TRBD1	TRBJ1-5	TGTGCCAGCAGGGAGGGACAGGGACATTTACCCCAGCATTTT	CASREGQGHLPQHF
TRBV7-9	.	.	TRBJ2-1	TGTGCCAGCAGCTCCCGTGTAGCGGCAGGTGAGCAGTTCTTC	CASSSRVAAGEQFF